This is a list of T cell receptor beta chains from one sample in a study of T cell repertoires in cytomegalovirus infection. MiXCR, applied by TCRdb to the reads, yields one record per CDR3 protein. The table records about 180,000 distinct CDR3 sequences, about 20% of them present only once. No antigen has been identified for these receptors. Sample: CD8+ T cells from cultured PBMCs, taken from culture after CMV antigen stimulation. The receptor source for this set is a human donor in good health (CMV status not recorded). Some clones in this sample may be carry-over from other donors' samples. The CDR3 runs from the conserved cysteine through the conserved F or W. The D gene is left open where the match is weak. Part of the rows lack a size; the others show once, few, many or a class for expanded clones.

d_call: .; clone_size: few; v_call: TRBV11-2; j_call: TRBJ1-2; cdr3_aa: CASSLGGAPGHGYTF; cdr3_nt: TGTGCCAGCAGCTTAGGTGGCGCTCCCGGTCATGGCTACACCTTC
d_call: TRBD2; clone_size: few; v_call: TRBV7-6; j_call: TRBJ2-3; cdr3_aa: CASSLRSVERGGRSTDTQYF; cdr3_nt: TGTGCCAGCAGCTTAAGGAGCGTTGAGCGGGGGGGACGGAGCACAGATACGCAGTATTTT
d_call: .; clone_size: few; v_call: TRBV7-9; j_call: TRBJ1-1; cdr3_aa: CASSSLWGGEAFF; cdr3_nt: TGTGCCAGCAGCTCGCTGTGGGGGGGTGAAGCTTTCTTT
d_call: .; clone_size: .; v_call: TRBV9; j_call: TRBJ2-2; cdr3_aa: CASSVFSDITGELFF; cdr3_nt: TGTGCCAGCAGCGTATTTAGCGATATCACCGGGGAGCTGTTTTTT
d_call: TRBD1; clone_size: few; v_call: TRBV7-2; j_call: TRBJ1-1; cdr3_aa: CASSLGTGWNTEAFF; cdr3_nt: TGTGCCAGCAGCTTGGGGACAGGGTGGAACACTGAAGCTTTCTTT
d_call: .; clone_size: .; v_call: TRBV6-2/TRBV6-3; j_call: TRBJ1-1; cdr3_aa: CASSYRTDAVEAFF; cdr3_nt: TGTGCCAGCAGTTACCGGACAGATGCCGTGGAAGCTTTCTTT
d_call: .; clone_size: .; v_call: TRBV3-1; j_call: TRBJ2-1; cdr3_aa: CASSQDLAVISYNEQFF; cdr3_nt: TGTGCCAGCAGCCAAGATCTTGCGGTTATCTCCTACAATGAGCAGTTCTTC
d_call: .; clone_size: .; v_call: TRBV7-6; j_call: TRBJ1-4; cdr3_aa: CASSLRITVGRNEKLFF; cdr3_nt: TGTGCCAGCAGCTTGCGTATAACAGTTGGCCGCAATGAAAAACTGTTTTTT
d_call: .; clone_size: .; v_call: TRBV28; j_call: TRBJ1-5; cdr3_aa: CASRLGHSGRPQHF; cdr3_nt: TGTGCCAGCAGGTTGGGACACTCCGGGAGGCCCCAGCATTTT
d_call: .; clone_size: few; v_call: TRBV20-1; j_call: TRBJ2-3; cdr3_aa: CSARGRWVSDTQYF; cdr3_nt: TGCAGTGCTAGAGGCCGCTGGGTCTCAGATACGCAGTATTTT
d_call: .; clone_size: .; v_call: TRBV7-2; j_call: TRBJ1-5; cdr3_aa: CASSLRLQDANQPQHF; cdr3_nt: TGTGCCAGCAGCTTAAGGCTACAGGACGCAAATCAGCCCCAGCATTTT